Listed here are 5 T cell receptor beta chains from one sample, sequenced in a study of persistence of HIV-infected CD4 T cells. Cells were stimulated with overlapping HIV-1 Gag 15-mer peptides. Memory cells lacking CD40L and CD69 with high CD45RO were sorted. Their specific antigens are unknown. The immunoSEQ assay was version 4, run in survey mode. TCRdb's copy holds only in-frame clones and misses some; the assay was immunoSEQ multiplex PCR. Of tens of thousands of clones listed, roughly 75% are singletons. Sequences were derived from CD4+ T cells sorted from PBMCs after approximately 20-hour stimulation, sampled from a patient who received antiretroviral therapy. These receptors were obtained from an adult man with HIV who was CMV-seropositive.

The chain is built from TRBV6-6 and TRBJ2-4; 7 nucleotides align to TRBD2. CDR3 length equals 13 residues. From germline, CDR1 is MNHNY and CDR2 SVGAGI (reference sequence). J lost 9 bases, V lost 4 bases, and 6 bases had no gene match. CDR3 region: CASSWEGTGIQYF. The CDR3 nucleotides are TGTGCCAGCAGTTGGGAGGGAACGGGCATTCAGTACTTC.

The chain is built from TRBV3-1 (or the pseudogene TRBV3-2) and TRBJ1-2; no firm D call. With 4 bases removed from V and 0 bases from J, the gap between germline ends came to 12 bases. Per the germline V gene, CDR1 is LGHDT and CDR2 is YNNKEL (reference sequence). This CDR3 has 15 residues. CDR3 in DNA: TGTGCCAGCAGCCTGACCGGCACTCCTAACTATGGCTACACCTTC. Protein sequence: CASSLTGTPNYGYTF.

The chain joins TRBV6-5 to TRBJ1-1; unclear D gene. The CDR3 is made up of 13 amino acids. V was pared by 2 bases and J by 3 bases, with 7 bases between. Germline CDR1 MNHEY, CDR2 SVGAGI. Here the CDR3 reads CASSYRAYTEAFF. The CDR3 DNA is TGTGCCAGCAGTTACCGGGCCTACACTGAAGCTTTCTTT.

The CDR3 loop reads CASSLWQGTDTQYF. CDR3 sequence (DNA): TGTGCCAGCAGTTTATGGCAAGGGACAGATACGCAGTATTTT. The J gene is TRBJ2-3, the V gene TRBV28; D is unclear. V lost 0 bases, J lost 3 bases, and 7 bases lay in between. CDR3 length: 14 amino acids. The germline V gene encodes CDR1 MDHEN and CDR2 SYDVKM.

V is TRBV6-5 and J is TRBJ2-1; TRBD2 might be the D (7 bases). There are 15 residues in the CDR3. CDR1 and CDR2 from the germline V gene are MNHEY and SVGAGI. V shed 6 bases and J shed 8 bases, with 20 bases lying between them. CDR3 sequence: CASSHGGLSRDEQFF. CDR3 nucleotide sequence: TGTGCCAGCAGCCACGGGGGGCTCAGTAGGGATGAGCAGTTCTTC.